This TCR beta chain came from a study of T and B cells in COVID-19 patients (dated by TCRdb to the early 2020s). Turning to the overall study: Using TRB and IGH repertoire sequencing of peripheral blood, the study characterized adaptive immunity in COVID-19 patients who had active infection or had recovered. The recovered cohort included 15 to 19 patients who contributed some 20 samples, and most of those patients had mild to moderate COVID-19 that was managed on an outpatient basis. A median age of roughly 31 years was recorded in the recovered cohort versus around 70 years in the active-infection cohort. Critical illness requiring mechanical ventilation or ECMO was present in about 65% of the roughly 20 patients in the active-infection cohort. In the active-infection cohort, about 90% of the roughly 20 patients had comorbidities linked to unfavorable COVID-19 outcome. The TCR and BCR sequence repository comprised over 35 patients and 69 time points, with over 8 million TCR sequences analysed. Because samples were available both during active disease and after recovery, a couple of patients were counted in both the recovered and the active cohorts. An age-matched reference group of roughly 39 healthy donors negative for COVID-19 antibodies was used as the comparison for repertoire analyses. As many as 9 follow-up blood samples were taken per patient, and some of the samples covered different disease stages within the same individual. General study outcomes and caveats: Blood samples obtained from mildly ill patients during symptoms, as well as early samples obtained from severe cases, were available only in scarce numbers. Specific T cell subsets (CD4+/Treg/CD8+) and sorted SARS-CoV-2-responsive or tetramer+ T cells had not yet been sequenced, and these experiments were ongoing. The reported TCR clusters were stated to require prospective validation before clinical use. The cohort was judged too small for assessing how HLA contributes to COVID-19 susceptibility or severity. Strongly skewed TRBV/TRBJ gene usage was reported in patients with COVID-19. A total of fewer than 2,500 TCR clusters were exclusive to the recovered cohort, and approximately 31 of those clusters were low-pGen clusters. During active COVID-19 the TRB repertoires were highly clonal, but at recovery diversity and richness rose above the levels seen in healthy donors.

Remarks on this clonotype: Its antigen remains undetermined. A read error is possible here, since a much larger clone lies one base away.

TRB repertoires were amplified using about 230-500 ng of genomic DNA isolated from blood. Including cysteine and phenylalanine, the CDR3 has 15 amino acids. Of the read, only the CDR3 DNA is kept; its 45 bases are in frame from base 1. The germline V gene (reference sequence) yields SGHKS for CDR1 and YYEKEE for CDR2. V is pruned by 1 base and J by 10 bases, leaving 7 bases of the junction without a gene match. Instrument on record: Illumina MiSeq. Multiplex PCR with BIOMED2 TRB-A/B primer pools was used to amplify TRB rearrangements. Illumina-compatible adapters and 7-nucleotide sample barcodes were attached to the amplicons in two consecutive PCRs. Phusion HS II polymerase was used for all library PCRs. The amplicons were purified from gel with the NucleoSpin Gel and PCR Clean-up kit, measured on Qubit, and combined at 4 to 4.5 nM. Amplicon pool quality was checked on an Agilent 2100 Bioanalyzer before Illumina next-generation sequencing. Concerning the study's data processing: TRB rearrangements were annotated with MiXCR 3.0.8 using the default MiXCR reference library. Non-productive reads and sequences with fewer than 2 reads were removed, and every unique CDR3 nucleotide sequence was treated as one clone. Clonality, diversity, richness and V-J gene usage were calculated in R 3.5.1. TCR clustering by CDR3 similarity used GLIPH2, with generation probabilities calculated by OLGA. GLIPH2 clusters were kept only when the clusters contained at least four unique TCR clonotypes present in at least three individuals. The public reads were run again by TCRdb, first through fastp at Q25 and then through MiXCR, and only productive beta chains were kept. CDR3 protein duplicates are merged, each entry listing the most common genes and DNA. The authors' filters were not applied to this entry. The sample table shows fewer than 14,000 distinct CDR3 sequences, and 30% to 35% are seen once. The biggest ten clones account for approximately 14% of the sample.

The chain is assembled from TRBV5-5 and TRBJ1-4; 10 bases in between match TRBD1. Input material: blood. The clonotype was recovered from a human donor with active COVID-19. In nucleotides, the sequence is TGTGCCAGCAGCTTGCGGGACAGGGGATGGGGAAAACTGTTTTTT. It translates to CASSLRDRGWGKLFF.